The rows below give T cell receptor beta chains drawn from one sample of a study of cytomegalovirus exposure and HLA in healthy donors. Data came from immunoSEQ multiplex PCR; TCRdb stores just in-frame clones and leaves some out. The repertoire holds 40,000 to 55,000 clones, roughly 93% seen once, with around 2.1% in the top ten. Input material: PBMCs. These receptors all stem from a woman aged 18-29 years in good health and CMV-seronegative. Each CDR3 is given with its conserved first and last residue. The D gene is left open where the match is weak. Clone size is stated in some rows and not others, as once, few, many or a class when expanded.

.,.,TRBJ2-7,TRBV5-6,CASSLRETGSYEQYF,TGTGCCAGCAGCTTGCGGGAGACAGGGTCCTACGAGCAGTACTTC
.,TRBD1,TRBJ2-1,TRBV11-3,CASSPGQGQGNEQFF,TGTGCCAGCAGCCCTGGACAGGGGCAAGGGAATGAGCAGTTCTTC
.,.,TRBJ1-2,TRBV5-8,CASSPQTGEVFGYTF,TGTGCCAGCAGCCCTCAAACGGGGGAAGTCTTTGGCTACACCTTC
.,TRBD2,TRBJ2-7,TRBV5-1,CASSSELGGTYEQYF,TGCGCCAGCAGCTCCGAATTGGGGGGGACCTACGAGCAGTACTTC
.,.,TRBJ2-2,TRBV6-5,CASSYSGGWTGELFF,TGTGCCAGCAGTTATTCAGGGGGGTGGACCGGGGAGCTGTTTTTT
once,TRBD1,TRBJ1-1,TRBV28,CASSPRDRVVNTEAFF,TGTGCCAGCAGCCCTCGGGACAGGGTCGTGAACACTGAAGCTTTCTTT
.,.,TRBJ1-2,TRBV27,CASSPRYGYTF,TGTGCCAGCAGTCCCCGGTATGGCTACACCTTC
.,TRBD1,TRBJ1-4,TRBV7-6,CASSLEGQGGEKLFF,TGTGCCAGCAGCTTAGAGGGACAGGGTGGGGAAAAACTGTTTTTT
few,.,TRBJ1-2,TRBV2,CASSELGTATGYTF,TGTGCCAGCAGTGAATTGGGGACTGCCACTGGCTACACCTTC
.,.,TRBJ1-1,TRBV5-1,CASSLDRARKEAFF,TGCGCCAGCAGCTTGGACAGGGCCCGAAAGGAAGCTTTCTTT
.,TRBD1,TRBJ2-7,TRBV28,CASSTQGQGWEQYF,TGTGCCAGCAGCACCCAGGGACAGGGATGGGAGCAGTACTTC
.,.,TRBJ1-3,TRBV7-2,CASSSAGISGNTIYF,TGTGCCAGCAGCAGCGCGGGGATAAGTGGAAACACCATATATTTT
.,TRBD2,TRBJ2-1,TRBV5-1,CASSSTSGNLRPNEQFF,TGCGCCAGCAGCTCTACTAGCGGGAACCTTCGCCCCAATGAGCAGTTCTTC
.,.,TRBJ2-2,TRBV4-1,CASSQDHWQGGTGELFF,TGCGCCAGCAGCCAAGATCATTGGCAGGGGGGCACCGGGGAGCTGTTTTTT
.,.,TRBJ1-5,TRBV30,CAWSYDNSNQPQHF,TGTGCCTGGAGTTATGACAATAGCAATCAGCCCCAGCATTTT
.,.,TRBJ1-6,TRBV28,CASSLSPDNNSPLHF,TGTGCCAGCAGTTTAAGTCCAGACAATAATTCACCCCTCCACTTT
.,TRBD1,TRBJ1-2,TRBV19,CASSAGTDLLYYLGYTF,TGTGCCAGTAGTGCGGGGACAGACTTACTCTATTATCTTGGCTACACCTTC
few,TRBD1,TRBJ2-7,TRBV5-5,CASKSTGQGTSYEQYF,TGTGCCAGCAAATCAACGGGACAGGGAACCTCCTACGAGCAGTACTTC
.,.,TRBJ1-4,TRBV5-1,CASSLEAGLGEKLFF,TGCGCCAGCAGCTTGGAGGCGGGGCTGGGGGAAAAACTGTTTTTT
.,.,TRBJ1-2,TRBV30,CAWRRGQTYGYTF,TGTGCCTGGAGGCGTGGGCAGACGTATGGCTACACCTTC
.,TRBD1,TRBJ1-1,TRBV19,CASRKTGGNTEAFF,TGTGCCAGTAGGAAAACAGGGGGGAACACTGAAGCTTTCTTT
.,.,TRBJ2-5,TRBV9,CASSGTVGTETQYF,TGTGCCAGCAGCGGGACAGTTGGGACGGAGACCCAGTACTTC
few,.,TRBJ2-7,TRBV7-2,CASSRFETGSYEQYF,TGTGCCAGCAGCCGATTTGAGACAGGTTCCTACGAGCAGTACTTC
few,.,TRBJ2-2,TRBV14,CASSYNRVGTGELFF,TGTGCCAGCAGTTACAACAGGGTGGGCACCGGGGAGCTGTTTTTT
once,TRBD1,TRBJ1-1,TRBV28,CASRPNGQGNTEAFF,TGTGCCAGCAGACCGAACGGACAGGGGAACACTGAAGCTTTCTTT
.,.,TRBJ2-3,TRBV7-9,CASSRRGGDTQYF,TGTGCCAGCAGCAGAAGGGGGGGGGATACGCAGTATTTT
.,.,TRBJ2-7,TRBV14,CASSQELAGGSYEQYF,TGTGCCAGCAGCCAAGAATTGGCAGGGGGGTCCTACGAGCAGTACTTC
.,.,TRBJ1-1,TRBV5-6,CASSLGVSGTEAFF,TGTGCCAGCAGCTTAGGGGTTTCGGGCACTGAAGCTTTCTTT
.,TRBD2,TRBJ2-1,TRBV7-3,CASSFSGGSYNEQFF,TGTGCCAGCAGCTTTAGCGGGGGCTCCTACAATGAGCAGTTCTTC
few,TRBD1,TRBJ1-2,TRBV4-1,CASSQGRGQGNYGYTF,TGCGCCAGCAGCCAAGGCCGAGGACAGGGTAACTATGGCTACACCTTC
.,TRBD2,TRBJ2-3,TRBV5-1,CASSPREDYTDTQYF,TGCGCCAGCAGCCCCCGGGAGGACTACACAGATACGCAGTATTTT
.,TRBD2,TRBJ2-1,TRBV19,CSWREVYNEQFF,TGTTCCTGGCGGGAGGTCTACAATGAGCAGTTCTTC